This T cell receptor beta chain was recorded in a study of blood T cell repertoires in COVID-19. The CDR3 runs 16 residues. Germline V CDR1 and CDR2: MDHEN, SYDVKM. V was pared by 2 bases and J by 9 bases, with 14 bases of the junction left unmatched. The method was immunoSEQ multiplex PCR; TCRdb's version includes in-frame clones alone and lacks a portion of them. The data show around 190,000 clones, roughly 82% seen once. A few counts support this clone. Source material: peripheral blood. This TCR was sampled from a human donor in a cohort sampled during active COVID-19. The genes are TRBV28 and TRBJ1-2; 8 bases are shared with TRBD1. CDR3 coding DNA: TGTGCCAGCAGTTTAGAGTCCCCGGGACAGGTCTTCAGCTACACCTTC. Translated, it gives CASSLESPGQVFSYTF.